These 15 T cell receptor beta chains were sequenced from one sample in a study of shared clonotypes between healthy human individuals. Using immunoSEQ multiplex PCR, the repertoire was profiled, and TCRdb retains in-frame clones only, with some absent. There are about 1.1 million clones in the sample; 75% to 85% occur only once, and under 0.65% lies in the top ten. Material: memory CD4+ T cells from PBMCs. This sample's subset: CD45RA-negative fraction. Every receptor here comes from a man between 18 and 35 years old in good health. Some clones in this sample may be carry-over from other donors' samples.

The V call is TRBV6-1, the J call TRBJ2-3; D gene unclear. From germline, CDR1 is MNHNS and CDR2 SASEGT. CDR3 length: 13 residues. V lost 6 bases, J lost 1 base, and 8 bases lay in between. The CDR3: CASRDSGTDTQYF. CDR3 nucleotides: TGTGCCAGCAGAGATTCAGGCACAGATACGCAGTATTTT.

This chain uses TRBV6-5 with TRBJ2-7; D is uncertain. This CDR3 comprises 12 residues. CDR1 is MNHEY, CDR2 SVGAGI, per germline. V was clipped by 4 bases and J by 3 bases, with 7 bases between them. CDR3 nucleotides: TGTGCCAGCAGTTCGGCGAGCTACGAGCAGTACTTC. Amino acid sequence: CASSSASYEQYF.

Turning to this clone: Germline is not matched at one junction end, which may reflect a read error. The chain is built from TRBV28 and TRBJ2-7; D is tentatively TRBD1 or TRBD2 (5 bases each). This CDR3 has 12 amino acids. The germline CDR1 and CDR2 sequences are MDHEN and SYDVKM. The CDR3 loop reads CASSLGAHAGFF. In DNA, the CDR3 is TGTGCCAGCAGTTTAGGGGCACATGCGGGCTTCTTC. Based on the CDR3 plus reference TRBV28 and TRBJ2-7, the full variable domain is DVKVTQSSRYLVKRTGEKVFLECVQDMDHENMFWYRQDPGLGLRLIYFSYDVKMKEKGDIPEGYSVSREKKERFSLILESASTNQTSMYLCASSLGAHAGFFGPGTRLTVT.

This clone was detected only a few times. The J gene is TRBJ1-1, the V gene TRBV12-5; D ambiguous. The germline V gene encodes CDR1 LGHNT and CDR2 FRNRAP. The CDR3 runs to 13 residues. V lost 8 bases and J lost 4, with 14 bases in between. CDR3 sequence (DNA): TGTGCTAGTTCCATCTCTCCGGGCACTGAAGCTTTCTTT. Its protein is CASSISPGTEAFF. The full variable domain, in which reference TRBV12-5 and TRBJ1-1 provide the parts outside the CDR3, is DARVTQTPRHKVTEMGQEVTMRCQPILGHNTVFWYRQTMMQGLELLAYFRNRAPLDDSGMPKDRFSAEMPDATLATLKIQPSEPRDSAVYFCASSISPGTEAFFGQGTRLTVV.

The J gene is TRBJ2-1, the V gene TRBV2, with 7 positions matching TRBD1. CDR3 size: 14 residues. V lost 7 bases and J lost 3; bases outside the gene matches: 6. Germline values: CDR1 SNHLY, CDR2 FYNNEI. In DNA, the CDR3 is TGTGCCAGCAAACCGGACAGGATCTACAATGAGCAGTTCTTC. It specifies CASKPDRIYNEQFF.

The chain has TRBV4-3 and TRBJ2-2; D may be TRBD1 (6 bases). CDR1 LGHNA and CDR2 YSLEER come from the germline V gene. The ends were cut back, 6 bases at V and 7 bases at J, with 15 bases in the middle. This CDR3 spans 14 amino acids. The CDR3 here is CASSRITGFGELFF. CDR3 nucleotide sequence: TGCGCCAGCAGTCGTATAACAGGGTTCGGGGAGCTGTTTTTT.

The DNA of the CDR3 is TGCGCCAGCAGCCAACCCAGCGGGAACGTGCTCAATGAGCAGTTCTTC. Translating gives CASSQPSGNVLNEQFF. J is TRBJ2-1 and V is TRBV4-1, with TRBD2 matching over 7 bases. Germline CDR1 and CDR2: MGHRA and YSYEKL. CDR3 length: 16 amino acids. V shed 2 bases and J 6 bases; nucleotides not matched to a gene: 10.

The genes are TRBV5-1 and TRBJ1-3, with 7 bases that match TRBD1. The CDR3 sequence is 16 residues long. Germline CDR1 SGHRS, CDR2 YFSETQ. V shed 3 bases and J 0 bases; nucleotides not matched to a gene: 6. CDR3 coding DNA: TGCGCCAGCAGCTCAGGACAGGTTAACTCTGGAAACACCATATATTTT. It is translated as CASSSGQVNSGNTIYF.

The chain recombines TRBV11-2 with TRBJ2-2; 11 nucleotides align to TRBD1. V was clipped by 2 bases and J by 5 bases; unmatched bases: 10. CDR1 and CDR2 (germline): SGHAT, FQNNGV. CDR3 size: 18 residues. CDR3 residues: CASSLRMGQGGGTGELFF. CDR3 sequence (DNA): TGTGCCAGCAGCTTAAGGATGGGACAGGGGGGTGGTACCGGGGAGCTGTTTTTT. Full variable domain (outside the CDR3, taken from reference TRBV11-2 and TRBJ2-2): EAGVAQSPRYKIIEKRQSVAFWCNPISGHATLYWYQQILGQGPKLLIQFQNNGVVDDSQLPKDRFSAERLKGVDSTLKIQPAKLEDSAVYLCASSLRMGQGGGTGELFFGEGSRLTVL.

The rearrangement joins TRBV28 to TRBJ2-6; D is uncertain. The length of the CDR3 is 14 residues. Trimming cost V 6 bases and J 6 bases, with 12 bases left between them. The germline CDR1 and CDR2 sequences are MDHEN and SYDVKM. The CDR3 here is CASSRRVQANVLTF. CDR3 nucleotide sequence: TGTGCCAGCAGCCGGAGAGTTCAGGCCAACGTCCTGACTTTC.

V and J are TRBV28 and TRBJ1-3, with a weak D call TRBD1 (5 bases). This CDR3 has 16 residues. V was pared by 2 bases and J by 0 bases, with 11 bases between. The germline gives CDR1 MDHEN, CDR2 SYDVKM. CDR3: CASSLPYRSSGNTIYF. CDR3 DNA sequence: TGTGCCAGCAGTTTACCCTACAGGAGCTCTGGAAACACCATATATTTT.

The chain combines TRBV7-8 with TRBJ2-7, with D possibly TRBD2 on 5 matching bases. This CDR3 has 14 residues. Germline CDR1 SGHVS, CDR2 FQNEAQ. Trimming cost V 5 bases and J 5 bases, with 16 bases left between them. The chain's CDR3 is CASSAPGNRDEQYF. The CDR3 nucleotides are TGTGCCAGCAGCGCGCCGGGAAATAGGGACGAGCAGTACTTC.

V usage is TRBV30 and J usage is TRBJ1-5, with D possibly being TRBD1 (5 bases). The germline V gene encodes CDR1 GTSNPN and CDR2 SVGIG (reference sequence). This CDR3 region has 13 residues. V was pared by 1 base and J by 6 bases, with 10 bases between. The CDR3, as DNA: TGTGCCTGGAGTGCTTGGGGGGGTCAGCCCCAGCATTTT. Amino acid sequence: CAWSAWGGQPQHF.

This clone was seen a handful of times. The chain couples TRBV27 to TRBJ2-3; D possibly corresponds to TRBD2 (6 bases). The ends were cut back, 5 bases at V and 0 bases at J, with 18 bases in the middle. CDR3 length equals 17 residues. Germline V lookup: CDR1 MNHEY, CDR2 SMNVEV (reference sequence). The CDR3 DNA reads TGTGCCAGCAGTCGATACCGTGGGGGAGGTAGCACAGATACGCAGTATTTT. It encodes CASSRYRGGGSTDTQYF.

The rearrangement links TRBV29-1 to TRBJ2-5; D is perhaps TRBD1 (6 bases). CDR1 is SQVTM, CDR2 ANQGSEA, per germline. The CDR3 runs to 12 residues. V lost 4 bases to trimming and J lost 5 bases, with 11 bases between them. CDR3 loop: CSVAGAEETQYF. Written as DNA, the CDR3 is TGCAGCGTTGCAGGGGCTGAGGAGACCCAGTACTTC.